The present entry profiles one T cell receptor (beta chain) with its context. The antigen is unknown. Via MiXCR, TCRdb re-called the 5' RACE reads, giving one row per CDR3 protein. The data hold about 500,000 distinct CDR3 sequences, with roughly 20% observed a single time. V was cut by 1 base and J by 8 bases, with 11 bases left in between. Germline CDR1 and CDR2: SGHTA and FQGNSA. The CDR3 totals 13 residues. This sample stems from a study of T-cell memory formation after mild COVID-19. The wider study: Largely, the TCR clusters proved donor specific.

Findings of the study overall: Chiefly within CM and EM were the contracting CD4+ clones; CD8+ ones were within EMRA. Pre-infection memory contained some responding clones, which suggested that cross-reactive memory had joined.

The rearrangement joins TRBV7-2 to TRBJ1-2; maybe TRBD1 (5 bases). The sequenced sample was PBMCs or a T cell subset sorted from them (not recorded which). The receptor comes from an adult woman who had mild COVID-19 (a few samples of this study predate the infection). Cell type and time point are not known. The CDR3 sequence: CASSLDFRGGYTF. The CDR3 DNA sequence: TGTGCCAGCAGCTTAGATTTTCGGGGCGGCTACACCTTC.